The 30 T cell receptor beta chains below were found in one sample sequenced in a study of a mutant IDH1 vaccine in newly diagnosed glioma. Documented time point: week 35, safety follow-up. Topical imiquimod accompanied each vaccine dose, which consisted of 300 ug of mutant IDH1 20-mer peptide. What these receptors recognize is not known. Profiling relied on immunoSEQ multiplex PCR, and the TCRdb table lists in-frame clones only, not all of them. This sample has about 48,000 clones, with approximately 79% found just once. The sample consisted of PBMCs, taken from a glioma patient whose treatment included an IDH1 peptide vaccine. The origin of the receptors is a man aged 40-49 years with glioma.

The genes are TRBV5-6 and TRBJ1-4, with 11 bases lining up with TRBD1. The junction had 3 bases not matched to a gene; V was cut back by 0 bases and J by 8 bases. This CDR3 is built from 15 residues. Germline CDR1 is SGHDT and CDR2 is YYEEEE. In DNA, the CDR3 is TGTGCCAGCAGCTTGGGGGACAGGGGGGGAGAAAAACTGTTTTTT. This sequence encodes CASSLGDRGGEKLFF.

Here the CDR3 reads CASSMSGGNTEAFF. As DNA, the CDR3 is TGTGCCAGCAGCATGTCAGGGGGTAACACTGAAGCTTTCTTT. The rearrangement joins TRBV7-9 to TRBJ1-1; TRBD1 matches at 7 bases. The CDR3 loop spans 14 amino acids. V shed 5 bases and J 2 bases; nucleotides not matched to a gene: 5. Per germline, CDR1 SEHNR and CDR2 FQNEAQ (reference sequence).

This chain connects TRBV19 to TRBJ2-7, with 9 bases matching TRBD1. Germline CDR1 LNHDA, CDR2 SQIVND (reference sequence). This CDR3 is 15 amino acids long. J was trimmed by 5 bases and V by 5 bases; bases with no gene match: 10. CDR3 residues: CASSPHPRQGDEQYF. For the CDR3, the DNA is TGTGCCAGTAGTCCACACCCTAGACAGGGGGACGAGCAGTACTTC.

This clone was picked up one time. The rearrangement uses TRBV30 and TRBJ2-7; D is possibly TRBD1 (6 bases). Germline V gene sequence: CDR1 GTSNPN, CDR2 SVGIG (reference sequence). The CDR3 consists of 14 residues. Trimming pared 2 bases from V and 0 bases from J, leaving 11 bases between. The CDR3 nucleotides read TGTGCCTGGAGTAGGGGGATAAACTCCTACGAGCAGTACTTC. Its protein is CAWSRGINSYEQYF.

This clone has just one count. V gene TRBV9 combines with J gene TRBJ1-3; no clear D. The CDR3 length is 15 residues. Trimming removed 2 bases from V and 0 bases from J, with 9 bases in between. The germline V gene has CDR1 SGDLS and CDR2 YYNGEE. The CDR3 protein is CASSVRASSGNTIYF. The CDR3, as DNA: TGTGCCAGCAGCGTCCGGGCCAGCTCTGGAAACACCATATATTTT.

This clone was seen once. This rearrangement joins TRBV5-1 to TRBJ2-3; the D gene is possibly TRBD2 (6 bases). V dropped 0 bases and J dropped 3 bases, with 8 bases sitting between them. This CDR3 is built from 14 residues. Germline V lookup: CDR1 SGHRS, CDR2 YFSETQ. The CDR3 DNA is TGCGCCAGCAGCTTGGCGGCGGGGACAGATACGCAGTATTTT. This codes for CASSLAAGTDTQYF.

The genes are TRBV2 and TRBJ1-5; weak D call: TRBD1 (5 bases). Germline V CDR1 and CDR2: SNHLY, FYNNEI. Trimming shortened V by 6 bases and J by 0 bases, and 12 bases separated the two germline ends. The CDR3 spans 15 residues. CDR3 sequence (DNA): TGTGCCAGCAGGGCTGACAGCTATAGCAATCAGCCCCAGCATTTT. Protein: CASRADSYSNQPQHF.

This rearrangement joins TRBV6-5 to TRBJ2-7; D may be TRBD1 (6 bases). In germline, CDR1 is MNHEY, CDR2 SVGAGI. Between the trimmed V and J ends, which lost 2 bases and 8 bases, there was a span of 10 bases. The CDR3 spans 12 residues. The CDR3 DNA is TGTGCCAGCAGTTACCCGCAGGGGAAGCAGTACTTC. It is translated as CASSYPQGKQYF.

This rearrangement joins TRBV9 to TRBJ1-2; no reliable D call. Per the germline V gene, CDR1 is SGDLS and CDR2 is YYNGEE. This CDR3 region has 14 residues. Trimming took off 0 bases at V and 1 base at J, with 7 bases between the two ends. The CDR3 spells CASSVVEGNYGYTF. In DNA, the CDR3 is TGTGCCAGCAGCGTAGTTGAGGGTAACTATGGCTACACCTTC. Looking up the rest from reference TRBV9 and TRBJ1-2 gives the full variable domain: DSGVTQTPKHLITATGQRVTLRCSPRSGDLSVYWYQQSLDQGLQFLIQYYNGEERAKGNILERFSAQQFPDLHSELNLSSLELGDSALYFCASSVVEGNYGYTFGSGTRLTVV.

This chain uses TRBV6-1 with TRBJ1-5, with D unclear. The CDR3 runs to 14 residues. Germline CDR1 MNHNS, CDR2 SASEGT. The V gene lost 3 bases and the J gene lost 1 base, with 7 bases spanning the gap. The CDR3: CASSDGLSNQPQHF. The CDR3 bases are TGTGCCAGCAGTGATGGGTTGAGCAATCAGCCCCAGCATTTT.

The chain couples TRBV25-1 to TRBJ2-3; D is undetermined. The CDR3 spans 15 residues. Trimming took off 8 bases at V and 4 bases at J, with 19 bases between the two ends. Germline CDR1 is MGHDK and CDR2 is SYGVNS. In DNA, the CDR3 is TGTGCCAGCCGACCTCCGTGGGGATGGGCAGATACGCAGTATTTT. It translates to CASRPPWGWADTQYF.

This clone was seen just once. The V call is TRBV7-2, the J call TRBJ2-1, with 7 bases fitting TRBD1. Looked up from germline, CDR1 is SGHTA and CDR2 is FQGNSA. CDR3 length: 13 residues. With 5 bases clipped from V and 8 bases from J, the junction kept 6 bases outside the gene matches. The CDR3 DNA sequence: TGTGCCAGCAGCCCTGATCAGGGGGATGAGCAGTTCTTC. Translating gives CASSPDQGDEQFF. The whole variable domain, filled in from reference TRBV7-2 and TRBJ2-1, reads GAGVSQSPSNKVTEKGKDVELRCDPISGHTALYWYRQSLGQGLEFLIYFQGNSAPDKSGLPSDRFSAERTGGSVSTLTIQRTQQEDSAVYLCASSPDQGDEQFFGPGTRLTVL.

CDR3 sequence reads: CASSRTGTGDSPLHF. The CDR3 DNA reads TGTGCCAGCAGTCGGACCGGGACAGGGGATTCACCCCTCCACTTT. The chain links TRBV6-5 to TRBJ1-6, with TRBD1 matching 10 bases. There are 15 residues in the CDR3. The germline gives CDR1 MNHEY, CDR2 SVGAGI. With 5 bases clipped from V and 8 bases from J, the junction kept 6 bases outside the gene matches.

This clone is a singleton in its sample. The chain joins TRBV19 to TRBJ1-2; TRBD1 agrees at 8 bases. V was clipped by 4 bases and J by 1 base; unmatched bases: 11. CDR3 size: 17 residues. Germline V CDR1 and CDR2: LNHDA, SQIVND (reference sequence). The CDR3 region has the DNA TGTGCCAGTAGTAGGCCGGACAGGACAGGGCTTAACTATGGCTACACCTTC. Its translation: CASSRPDRTGLNYGYTF.

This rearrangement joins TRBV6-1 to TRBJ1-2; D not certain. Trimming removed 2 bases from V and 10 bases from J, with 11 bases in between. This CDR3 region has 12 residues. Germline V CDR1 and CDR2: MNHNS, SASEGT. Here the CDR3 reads CASSELEGPYTF. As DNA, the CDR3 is TGTGCCAGCAGTGAACTCGAGGGTCCCTACACCTTC.

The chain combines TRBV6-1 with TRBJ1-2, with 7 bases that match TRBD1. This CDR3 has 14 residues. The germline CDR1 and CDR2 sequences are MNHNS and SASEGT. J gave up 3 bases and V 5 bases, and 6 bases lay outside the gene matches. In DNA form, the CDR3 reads TGTGCCAGCAGTCCAGGGACAGACCACTATGGCTACACCTTC. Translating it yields CASSPGTDHYGYTF.

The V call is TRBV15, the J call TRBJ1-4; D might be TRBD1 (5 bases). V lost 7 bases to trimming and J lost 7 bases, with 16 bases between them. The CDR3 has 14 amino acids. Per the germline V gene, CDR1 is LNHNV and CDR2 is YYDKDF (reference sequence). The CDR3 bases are TGTGCCACCAAAACTGACAGACGGGGTGAAAAACTGTTTTTT. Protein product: CATKTDRRGEKLFF. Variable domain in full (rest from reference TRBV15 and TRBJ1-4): DAMVIQNPRYQVTQFGKPVTLSCSQTLNHNVMYWYQQKSSQAPKLLFHYYDKDFNNEADTPDNFQSRRPNTSFCFLDIRSPGLGDTAMYLCATKTDRRGEKLFFGSGTQLSVL.

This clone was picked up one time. The CDR3 nucleotides are TGTGCCAGTACCCTGACAGGGTCCGGCAATCAGCCCCAGCATTTT. Translating gives CASTLTGSGNQPQHF. The rearrangement uses TRBV19 and TRBJ1-5; 7 positions agree with TRBD1. Germline values: CDR1 LNHDA, CDR2 SQIVND (reference sequence). V was pared by 7 bases and J by 2 bases, with 8 bases of the junction left unmatched. The CDR3 totals 15 residues.

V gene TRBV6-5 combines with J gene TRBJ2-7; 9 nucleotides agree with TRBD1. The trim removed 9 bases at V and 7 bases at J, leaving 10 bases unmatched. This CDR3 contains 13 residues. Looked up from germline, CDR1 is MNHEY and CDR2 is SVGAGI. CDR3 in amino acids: CASEGQGMGEQYF. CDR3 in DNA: TGTGCCAGTGAGGGACAGGGCATGGGGGAGCAGTACTTC.

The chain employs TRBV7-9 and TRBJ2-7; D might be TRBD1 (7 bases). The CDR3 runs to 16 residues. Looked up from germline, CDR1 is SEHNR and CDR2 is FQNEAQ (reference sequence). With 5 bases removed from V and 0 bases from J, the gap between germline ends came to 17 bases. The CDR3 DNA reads TGTGCCAGCAGCCCCCGGAGGGACAGCAGCTCCTACGAGCAGTACTTC. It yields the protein CASSPRRDSSSYEQYF.

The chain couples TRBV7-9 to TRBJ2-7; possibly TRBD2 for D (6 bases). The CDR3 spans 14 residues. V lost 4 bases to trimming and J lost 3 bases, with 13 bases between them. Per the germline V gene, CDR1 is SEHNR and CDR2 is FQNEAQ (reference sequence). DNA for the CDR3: TGTGCCAGCAGCTCCTCCTGGGGGGACTACGAGCAGTACTTC. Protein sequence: CASSSSWGDYEQYF.

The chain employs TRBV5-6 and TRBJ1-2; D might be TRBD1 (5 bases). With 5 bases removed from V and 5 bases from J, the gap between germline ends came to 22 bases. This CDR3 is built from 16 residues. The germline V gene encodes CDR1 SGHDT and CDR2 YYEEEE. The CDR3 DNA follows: TGTGCCAGCAGTAATCCGGGGCCCCGAAATGGGTATGGCTACACCTTC. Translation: CASSNPGPRNGYGYTF.

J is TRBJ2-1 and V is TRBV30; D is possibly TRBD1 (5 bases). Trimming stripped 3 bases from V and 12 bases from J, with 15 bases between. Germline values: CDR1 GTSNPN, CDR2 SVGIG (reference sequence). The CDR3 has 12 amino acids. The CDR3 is CAWSRKGERQFF. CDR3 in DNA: TGTGCCTGGAGCCGTAAAGGGGAAAGGCAGTTCTTC.

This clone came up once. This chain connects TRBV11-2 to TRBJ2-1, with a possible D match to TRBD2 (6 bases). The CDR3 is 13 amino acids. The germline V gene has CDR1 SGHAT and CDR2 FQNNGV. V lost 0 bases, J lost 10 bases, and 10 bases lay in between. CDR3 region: CASSLDPAGEQFF. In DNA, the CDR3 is TGTGCCAGCAGCTTAGATCCGGCGGGGGAGCAGTTCTTC.

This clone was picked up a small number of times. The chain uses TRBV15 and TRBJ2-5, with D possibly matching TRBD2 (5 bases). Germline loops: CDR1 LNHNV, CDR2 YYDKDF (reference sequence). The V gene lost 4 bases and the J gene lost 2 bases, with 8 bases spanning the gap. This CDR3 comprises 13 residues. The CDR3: CATSKSGQETQYF. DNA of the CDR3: TGTGCCACCAGCAAGTCGGGGCAAGAGACCCAGTACTTC.

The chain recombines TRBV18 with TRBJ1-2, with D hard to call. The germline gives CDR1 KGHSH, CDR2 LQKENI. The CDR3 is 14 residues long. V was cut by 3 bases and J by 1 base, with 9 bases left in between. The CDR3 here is CASSPPGSNYGYTF. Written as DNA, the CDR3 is TGTGCCAGCTCACCCCCTGGGAGTAACTATGGCTACACCTTC. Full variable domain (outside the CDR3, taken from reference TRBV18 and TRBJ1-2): NAGVMQNPRHLVRRRGQEARLRCSPMKGHSHVYWYRQLPEEGLKFMVYLQKENIIDESGMPKERFSAEFPKEGPSILRIQQVVRGDSAAYFCASSPPGSNYGYTFGSGTRLTVV.

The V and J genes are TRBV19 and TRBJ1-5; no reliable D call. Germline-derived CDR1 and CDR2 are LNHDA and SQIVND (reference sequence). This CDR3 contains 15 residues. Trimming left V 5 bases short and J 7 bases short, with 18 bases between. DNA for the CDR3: TGTGCCAGTAGTCCCACGACAAGAAGAGAACAGCCCCAGCATTTT. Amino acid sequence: CASSPTTRREQPQHF.

The CDR3 DNA reads as TGTGCCAGTAGTCCCCTCAGGGATAACTATGGCTACACCTTC. Translating gives CASSPLRDNYGYTF. The rearrangement uses TRBV19 and TRBJ1-2, with a tentative D call TRBD1 (5 bases). The CDR3 covers 14 residues. Germline loops: CDR1 LNHDA, CDR2 SQIVND (reference sequence). Trimming stripped 5 bases from V and 1 base from J, with 11 bases between.

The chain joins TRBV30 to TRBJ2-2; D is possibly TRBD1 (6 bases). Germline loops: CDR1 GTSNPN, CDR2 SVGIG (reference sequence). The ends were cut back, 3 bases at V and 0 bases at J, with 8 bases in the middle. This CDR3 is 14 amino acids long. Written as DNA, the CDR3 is TGTGCCTGGAGGGGACAAACGAACACCGGGGAGCTGTTTTTT. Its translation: CAWRGQTNTGELFF.

In nucleotides, the CDR3 is TGTGCCTGGGCAACGACACTCGGAAACACCATATATTTT. Protein: CAWATTLGNTIYF. This rearrangement joins TRBV30 to TRBJ1-3, with unresolved D. The CDR3 consists of 13 residues. V lost 5 bases and J lost 4, with 12 bases in between. CDR1 GTSNPN and CDR2 SVGIG come from the germline V gene (reference sequence).